A single sample is the source of the 10 T cell receptor beta chains below, sequenced in a study of blood T cell repertoires in COVID-19. TCRdb's table, derived via immunoSEQ multiplex PCR, lists solely in-frame clones and lacks some. Of just over 90,000 clones listed, around 88% are singletons. The sample taken for sequencing was peripheral blood. These TCRs come from a woman older than 75 with acute or convalescent COVID-19.

The chain uses TRBV21-1 and TRBJ2-7; the table's D gene call, TRBD1, was not cross checked with the DNA. TRBV21-1 is marked as a pseudogene. The CDR3 has 16 residues. CDR3 amino acids: CASTNTPTLLTYEQYF. The CDR3 DNA reads TGTGCCAGCACCAACACCCCGACACTGTTAACCTACGAGCAGTACTTC.

The V gene is TRBV9, the J gene TRBJ2-7, with D possibly being TRBD1 (5 bases). Between the trimmed V and J ends, which lost 7 bases and 7 bases, there was a span of 24 bases. The CDR3 is 15 amino acids. Germline CDR1 and CDR2: SGDLS and YYNGEE. The CDR3 bases are TGTGCCAGCTCCCGATCCGCAGGGTTCCCCTGGGAGCAGTACTTC. Protein sequence: CASSRSAGFPWEQYF.

V usage is TRBV6-1 and J usage is TRBJ1-2; 10 nucleotides line up with TRBD1. In germline, CDR1 is MNHNS, CDR2 SASEGT. Unmatched junction bases numbered 7, after V lost 2 bases and J lost 4 bases. This CDR3 is 16 amino acids long. CDR3 region: CASSEPIWTGGYGYTF. CDR3 sequence (DNA): TGTGCCAGCAGTGAACCCATATGGACAGGGGGCTATGGCTACACCTTC.

The chain uses TRBV4-1 and TRBJ2-7, with 8 bases identical to TRBD2. Germline CDR1 is MGHRA and CDR2 is YSYEKL. The trim removed 0 bases at V and 11 bases at J, leaving 15 bases unmatched. The CDR3 is made up of 16 amino acids. In DNA form, the CDR3 reads TGCGCCAGCAGCCAAGAAGGCCAGCGGGGGCCTACTACGAAGTACTTC. Amino acid sequence: CASSQEGQRGPTTKYF.

The chain has TRBV3-1 (or the pseudogene TRBV3-2) and TRBJ2-7; 11 bases match TRBD2. CDR3 length: 15 residues. V lost 6 bases to trimming and J lost 5 bases; unmatched junction nucleotides: 9. Germline V gives CDR1 LGHDT, CDR2 YNNKEL (reference sequence). CDR3 sequence reads: CASSRLAGGPHEQYF. The CDR3 region has the DNA TGTGCCAGCAGTAGGCTAGCGGGGGGCCCACACGAGCAGTACTTC.

The chain uses TRBV18 and TRBJ1-5; 10 bases match TRBD1. The germline gives CDR1 KGHSH, CDR2 LQKENI. After removal of 5 bases from V and 6 bases from J, the junction contained 1 base not matched to a gene. The CDR3 loop spans 13 amino acids. CDR3 region: CASSRDRGQPQHF. CDR3 in DNA: TGTGCCAGCTCAAGGGACAGGGGTCAGCCCCAGCATTTT.

The J gene is TRBJ2-2, the V gene TRBV19; TRBD2 matches at 13 bases. The germline V gene has CDR1 LNHDA and CDR2 SQIVND (reference sequence). The CDR3 has 16 residues. J gave up 2 bases and V 9 bases, and 6 bases lay outside the gene matches. The CDR3 reads CASGTSGTFNTGELFF. DNA for the CDR3: TGTGCCAGCGGGACTAGCGGGACCTTCAACACCGGGGAGCTGTTTTTT.

The rearrangement links TRBV19 to TRBJ1-1; D gene uncertain. V was trimmed by 6 bases and J by 1 base, leaving 15 bases between them. Germline CDR1 LNHDA, CDR2 SQIVND (reference sequence). CDR3 length: 15 residues. The DNA of the CDR3 is TGTGCCAGTAGCTCAATTGAGCGGTCGAACACTGAAGCTTTCTTT. It encodes CASSSIERSNTEAFF.

This clone was recorded a few times. The rearrangement joins TRBV12-3 or TRBV12-4 to TRBJ2-1; D remains ambiguous. The CDR3 consists of 11 residues. V was pared by 5 bases and J by 8 bases, with 7 bases between. CDR3 nucleotides: TGTGCCAGCAGTCGAGAACATGAGCAGTTCTTC. Encoded protein: CASSREHEQFF.

The chain carries TRBV3-1 (or the pseudogene TRBV3-2) and TRBJ2-2; D remains unclear. Trimming removed 7 bases from V and 4 bases from J, with 10 bases in between. The CDR3 runs to 13 residues. CDR1 is LGHDT and CDR2 is YNNKEL in the germline V gene (reference sequence). CDR3: CASTPTGTGELFF. CDR3 nucleotide sequence: TGTGCCAGCACCCCTACGGGCACCGGGGAGCTGTTTTTT.